This T cell receptor (beta chain) was obtained from a study of T cells in Graves' hyperthyroidism and ophthalmopathy. Pregnant or lactating patients were excluded, as were those with uncontrolled infection or other autoimmune disease. The diagnostic basis comprised clinical symptoms, serum thyroxine and TRAb, thyroid ultrasound and orbital computed tomography. Findings and limits, study-wide: Before onset, by a median of about six months, the model predicted ophthalmopathy.

CDR3 size: 15 residues. Germline CDR1 is KGHDR and CDR2 is SFDVKD. To note about this clonotype: Its antigen is still unknown. The junction does not match germline at one end; this may be a read error.

Amplification of TCR beta CDR3 regions used RNA as the template. When the TCR CDR3 underwent first-round RT-PCR, the HTBI primer set was used. Via MiXCR, TCRdb re-called the multiplex PCR reads, giving one row per CDR3 protein. The sample contains hundreds of thousands of distinct CDR3 sequences, 45% of which appear only once. This receptor was taken from an adult man with Graves' disease, either hyperthyroidism or ophthalmopathy (not recorded which). The chain employs TRBV24-1 and TRBJ1-2; 12 bases align to TRBD1. The material sequenced was peripheral blood or thyroid tissue (not recorded which). The CDR3 DNA is TGTGCCACCAGCCCTCGGGACAGGGGGCGCGGTGGCCACACCTTC. Its protein is CATSPRDRGRGGHTF.